This T cell receptor beta chain comes out of a study of Ad26.COV2.S vaccination and SARS-CoV-2 variants. Study at large: Intramuscular Ad26.COV2.S doses were given once or twice, 56 days apart.

CDR1 KGHDR and CDR2 SFDVKD come from the germline V gene. The CDR3 consists of 10 residues. The V end lost 8 bases, the J end lost 7 bases, and 8 bases lay between the germline ends. Specified treatment: some 20 received Ad26.COV2.S at low or high dose, single or two shots; about 5 received placebo; per-sample allocation not given. Specimens were obtained on day 63 following the first vaccine or placebo injection. With regard to this clone: The antigen is undetermined.

Study results and caveats: Quantification of TCR breadth and depth may have yielded underestimates of total T cell responses.

Clones were read by immunoSEQ multiplex PCR, and TCRdb kept only the in-frame ones, dropping some. The table has about 680,000 clones, about 90% seen once. This TCR was sampled from a person aged 18-65 years who received the Ad26.COV2.S COVID-19 vaccine or a placebo. This chain uses TRBV24-1 with TRBJ2-7; D unclear. The sequencing used peripheral blood, collected in a trial of Ad26.COV2.S vaccine versus placebo. Here the CDR3 DNA reads TGTGCCACCAATTGGTGGGAGCAGTACTTC. This gives the protein CATNWWEQYF.